Presented here are 7 T cell receptor beta chains from one specimen sequenced in a study of T cells in women clearing cervical HPV infection. Generated by immunoSEQ multiplex PCR, the TCRdb table keeps only in-frame clones and is missing some. This sample's table has about 40,000 clones. Sequencing was carried out using blood buffy coat. The source is a woman between 18 and 70 years old with a cervical HPV16 infection that either progressed to CIN3+ or cleared (not recorded which).

A word on this clone: The DNA ends 3 residues before the CDR3 does, and the rest of the CDR3 is filled in from the germline J gene. This chain joins TRBV5-4 and TRBJ1-2; 8 nucleotides line up with TRBD1. The CDR3 runs to 13 residues. V gave up 1 base and J gave up 6 bases; unmatched junction bases: 2. The V gene's germline CDR1 is SGHNT and CDR2 YYREEE (reference sequence). This chain's CDR3 is CASSLTGGDGYTF. Partial CDR3 DNA: TGTGCCAGCAGCTTGACAGGGGGAGATGGC.

About this clone itself: The CDR3 goes on 3 residues after the read ends, and that part is filled in from the germline J gene. The rearrangement links TRBV4-1 to TRBJ1-5; 7 bases are shared with TRBD1. Germline V gene sequence: CDR1 MGHRA, CDR2 YSYEKL. There are 17 residues in the CDR3. The V gene end was trimmed by 0 bases and the J gene end by 2 bases; junction bases not matched to a gene: 7. CDR3 region: CASSQDGGQGGNQPQHF. The CDR3 bases that were read are TGCGCCAGCAGCCAAGATGGTGGGCAGGGGGGCAATCAGCCC.

A word on this clone: The read is 3 residues too short to cover the CDR3 end, so that end is filled in from the germline J gene. V usage is TRBV20-1 and J usage is TRBJ2-7; D perhaps matches TRBD2 (5 bases). CDR1 is DFQATT, CDR2 SNEGSKA, per germline (reference sequence). With 0 bases removed from V and 0 bases from J, the gap between germline ends came to 12 bases. The CDR3 extends over 15 amino acids. CDR3 DNA, as far as it was read: TGCAGTGCTAGAGATGCGACTACCCCCTCCTACGAG. Protein product: CSARDATTPSYE. The entire CDR3 protein reads CSARDATTPSYEQYF.

Notes on this clone: The read terminates 3 residues before the CDR3 end, so the remaining end is supplied by the germline J gene. The chain joins TRBV5-1 to TRBJ2-5, with D perhaps TRBD1 (6 bases). This CDR3 contains 14 residues. The V and J ends lost 4 bases and 2 bases respectively, with 12 bases between them. Looked up from germline, CDR1 is SGHRS and CDR2 is YFSETQ. CDR3: CASSLLTGQETQYF. Incomplete CDR3 DNA: TGCGCCAGCAGCCTCCTGACAGGTCAAGAGACC.

As regards this clone: Sequencing ends 3 residues short of the CDR3 end; the germline J gene provides the rest. This chain connects TRBV7-9 to TRBJ1-2; D not certain. V was pared by 6 bases and J by 2 bases, with 13 bases between. The CDR3 length is 14 residues. CDR1 SEHNR and CDR2 FQNEAQ come from the germline V gene (reference sequence). The DNA read from the CDR3 is TGTGCCAGCAGTCCAGACATAGGAAACTATGGC. It encodes CASSPDIGNYG. In full, the CDR3 reads CASSPDIGNYGYTF.

With regard to this clone: The CDR3 extends 3 residues past the end of the read, so its final part is completed from the germline J gene. This chain uses TRBV7-2 with TRBJ2-3, with D perhaps TRBD2 (5 bases). V lost 6 bases to trimming and J lost 2 bases, with 12 bases between them. Germline V gene data show CDR1 as SGHTA and CDR2 as FQGNSA. CDR3 length equals 14 residues. CDR3 loop: CASSSGLFTDTQYF. CDR3 bases read: TGTGCCAGCAGTTCCGGACTGTTCACAGATACG.

Worth noting for this clone: The missing CDR3 end, 3 residues past where the read stops, is filled in from the germline J gene. The rearrangement joins TRBV19 to TRBJ2-2, with TRBD2 matching 11 bases. Per germline, CDR1 LNHDA and CDR2 SQIVND (reference sequence). The CDR3 is 16 residues long. Losses at the gene ends were 6 bases for V and 1 base for J; bases not matched to a gene: 4. Partial CDR3 DNA: TGTGCCAGTAGAAGACTAGCGGGACGGAACACCGGGGAG. Its protein is CASRRLAGRNTGE. The entire CDR3 protein is CASRRLAGRNTGELFF.